This is a list of T cell receptor beta chains from one sample in a study of blood T cell repertoires in COVID-19. Clones were sequenced by immunoSEQ multiplex PCR, and TCRdb holds only the in-frame ones, with some missing. The table records 150,000 or so clones, 82% of them present only once. What was sequenced was PBMCs or T cells enriched from blood (not recorded which). These receptors were collected from a man aged 55-75 years who had recovered from COVID-19. The CDR3 runs from the conserved cysteine through the conserved F or W. The D gene is left open where the match is weak. Some rows have no size entry. The others give once, few or many, or a class for an expanded clone.

size,D,V,length,J,CDR3,DNA
.,.,TRBV7-2,15,TRBJ2-1,CASSGGRSSYNEQFF,TGTGCCAGCAGCGGCGGGCGGAGCTCCTACAATGAGCAGTTCTTC
.,TRBD1,TRBV6-5,15,TRBJ1-2,CASKFPGQGHGGYTF,TGTGCCAGCAAATTTCCGGGACAGGGGCACGGTGGCTACACCTTC
.,TRBD1,TRBV7-6,16,TRBJ2-3,CASSLGGQVPTDTQYF,TGTGCCAGCAGCTTAGGGGGACAGGTACCCACAGATACGCAGTATTTT
many,TRBD1,TRBV28,14,TRBJ1-1,CASSEGAMNTEAFF,TGTGCCAGCAGCGAGGGGGCCATGAACACTGAAGCTTTCTTT
.,.,TRBV4-1,16,TRBJ2-4,CASSQEVAVAKNIQYF,TGCGCCAGCAGCCAAGAGGTAGCAGTAGCCAAAAACATTCAGTACTTC
.,.,TRBV12-3/TRBV12-4,13,TRBJ2-1,CASCLLTYNEQFF,TGTGCCAGCTGCCTACTCACCTACAATGAGCAGTTCTTC
.,.,TRBV6-5,13,TRBJ1-2,CASSRQTNYGYTF,TGTGCCAGCAGTCGACAGACTAACTATGGCTACACCTTC
.,.,TRBV19,13,TRBJ2-2,CASKVADTGELFF,TGTGCCAGTAAGGTTGCGGACACCGGGGAGCTGTTTTTT
.,.,TRBV7-9,14,TRBJ1-1,CASSPQGRNTEAFF,TGTGCCAGCAGCCCCCAAGGGAGGAACACTGAAGCTTTCTTT
.,TRBD2,TRBV2,14,TRBJ2-7,CASSVSGGTYEQYF,TGTGCCAGCAGTGTTAGCGGGGGAACTTACGAGCAGTACTTC
.,TRBD2,TRBV5-1,18,TRBJ2-3,CASSNAPNSGRATDTQYF,TGCGCCAGCAGCAATGCTCCCAATAGCGGGAGGGCCACAGATACGCAGTATTTT
.,.,TRBV28,14,TRBJ2-2,CALSDSANTGELFF,TGTGCCTTGAGTGACTCCGCGAACACCGGGGAGCTGTTTTTT
.,TRBD1,TRBV5-1,17,TRBJ2-2,CASSWAGQGANTGELFF,TGCGCCAGCAGCTGGGCGGGACAGGGTGCGAACACCGGGGAGCTGTTTTTT
once,.,TRBV7-8,14,TRBJ2-7,CASSLGFGGYEQYF,TGTGCCAGCAGCTTAGGGTTCGGGGGCTACGAGCAGTACTTC
.,.,TRBV5-4,15,TRBJ2-7,CASSRRGSPKYEQYF,TGTGCCAGCAGCCGTCGGGGATCCCCAAAATACGAGCAGTACTTC
once,.,TRBV12-3/TRBV12-4,13,TRBJ1-2,CASSLEPSYGYTF,TGTGCCAGCAGTTTGGAGCCTTCCTATGGCTACACCTTC
.,TRBD1,TRBV19,15,TRBJ2-3,CASSLGQGVSDTQYF,TGTGCCAGTAGCCTGGGACAGGGGGTGTCAGATACGCAGTATTTT
.,TRBD1,TRBV2,15,TRBJ2-3,CASRAGQGATDTQYF,TGTGCCAGCAGAGCGGGACAGGGGGCTACAGATACGCAGTATTTT
.,.,TRBV6-5,16,TRBJ2-3,CASSYSSVTSTDTQYF,TGTGCCAGCAGTTACTCGTCAGTGACTAGCACAGATACGCAGTATTTT
.,TRBD2,TRBV7-2,16,TRBJ2-5,CASSLPGGGAYATQYF,TGTGCCAGCAGCTTACCCGGCGGGGGGGCCTATGCGACCCAGTACTTC
.,TRBD1,TRBV24-1,13,TRBJ2-7,CATSAGQGTEQYF,TGTGCCACCAGTGCGGGACAGGGTACCGAGCAGTACTTC
.,TRBD1,TRBV5-4,16,TRBJ2-2,CASSSLGTGGSGELFF,TGTGCCAGCAGCTCACTGGGGACAGGGGGTTCCGGGGAGCTGTTTTTT